This TCR beta chain was sequenced during a study of T cell responses to AZD1222 COVID-19 vaccine. This CDR3 comprises 17 residues. Germline assignment: CDR1 MDHEN and CDR2 SYDVKM. V was clipped by 3 bases and J by 2 bases; unmatched bases: 10. Details on this clone: No antigen is known for it.

Sequencing was performed with immunoSEQ multiplex PCR; in TCRdb, only in-frame clones are kept and a portion is missing. Counted here are under 200,000 clones, approximately 90% occurring once; the ten biggest clones make up about 4.2%. Study-level findings and limits: Receipt of two AZD1222 doses was followed by a rise in Spike-specific TCR breadth and depth. Repertoire sampling was restricted to post-peak T cell response timepoints. Clonal diversity may have been underestimated in mostly white British donors.

The material sequenced was peripheral blood, taken on day 0 of AZD1222 vaccination. This receptor was obtained from an adult in good health. V gene TRBV28 combines with J gene TRBJ2-7; 10 nucleotides align to TRBD2. CDR3 amino acids: CASSFLRLAGDTYEQYF. The CDR3 nucleotides are TGTGCCAGCAGTTTTTTGAGGCTAGCGGGAGACACCTACGAGCAGTACTTC.